This T cell receptor beta chain was observed in a study of memory CD4+ T cells and cytomegalovirus serostatus. Findings and caveats of the study: Suggested: most of the CMV-linked TCR signature lies in CD4+ memory cells.

Single viable CD3+CD4+CD8-CD45RO+ cells were sorted as the memory CD4+ T cells. Germline V gene data show CDR1 as LNHDA and CDR2 as SQIVND (reference sequence). The CDR3 covers 15 residues. Trimming stripped 0 bases from V and 8 bases from J, with 14 bases between. Sequencing was performed with immunoSEQ multiplex PCR; in TCRdb, only in-frame clones are kept and a portion is missing. The sample holds 70,000 to 95,000 clones; around 80% are singletons and the top ten take roughly 0.79%. Points on this clone: What it recognizes is unknown.

The source of this sequence is an adult in good health and CMV-seronegative. The chain joins TRBV19 to TRBJ2-1; no definite D call. Sequencing was performed on memory CD4+ T cells from blood. The CDR3: CASSIDFPSIYEQFF. The CDR3 DNA sequence: TGTGCCAGTAGTATAGACTTCCCCTCAATCTATGAGCAGTTCTTC.